The source of this T cell receptor beta chain is a study of response to subunit inactivated influenza vaccine. The CDR3 runs 12 residues. Germline V CDR1 and CDR2: GTSNPN, SVGIG (reference sequence). V lost 3 bases and J lost 3, with 8 bases in between. MiXCR, applied by TCRdb to the RT-PCR reads, yields one record per CDR3 protein. The sample records around 760,000 distinct CDR3 sequences, over 11% being singletons. General observations from the study: T cells newly recruited by each seasonal influenza vaccination are few, the authors suggested.

A note on this clonotype: What it binds is unknown.

The sequencing here drew on PBMCs from blood, taken less than 15 days before vaccination. The rearrangement uses TRBV30 and TRBJ1-1, with D unresolved. This receptor was identified in a man aged 45-65 years who received an inactivated influenza vaccine. The CDR3 spells CAWSSWDTEAFF. The CDR3 DNA follows: TGTGCCTGGAGCTCATGGGACACTGAAGCTTTCTTT.